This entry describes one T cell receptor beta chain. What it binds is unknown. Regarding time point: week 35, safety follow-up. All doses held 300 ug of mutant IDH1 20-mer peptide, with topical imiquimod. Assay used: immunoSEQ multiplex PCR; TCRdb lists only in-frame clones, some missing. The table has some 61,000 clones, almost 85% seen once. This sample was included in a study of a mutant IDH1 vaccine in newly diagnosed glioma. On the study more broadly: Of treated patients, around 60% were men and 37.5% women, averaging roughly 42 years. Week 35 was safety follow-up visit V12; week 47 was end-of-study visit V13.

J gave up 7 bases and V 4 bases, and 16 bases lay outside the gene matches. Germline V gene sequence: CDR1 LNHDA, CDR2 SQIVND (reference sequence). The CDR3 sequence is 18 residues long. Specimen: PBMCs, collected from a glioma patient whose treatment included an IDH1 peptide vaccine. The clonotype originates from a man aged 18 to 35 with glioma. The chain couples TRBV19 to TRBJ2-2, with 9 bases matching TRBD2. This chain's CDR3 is CASSTLVGMGLAGGELFF. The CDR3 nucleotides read TGTGCCAGTAGTACTCTAGTGGGGATGGGACTAGCCGGCGGGGAGCTGTTTTTT.